The 13 T cell receptor beta chains below come from one sample, sequenced in a study of control samples from healthy donors and cancer patients (dated by TCRdb to the early 2020s). The library was prepared using the immunoSEQ multiplex PCR assay. Sourced from immuneACCESS, this table was stored by TCRdb with only in-frame sequences that have V and J called. A share of the clones is absent; for the studies checked, an unresolved V gene accounts for under half, and the remainder has no known explanation. The sample table holds more than 140,000 clones, of which 94% were seen once. Jointly, the top ten make up around 13% of the sample. The sequenced sample was blood. The receptors originated from a man aged 40-50 years in good health.

This clone was picked up one time. The chain uses TRBV21-1 and TRBJ1-5; TRBD1, the D gene given by the table, was not confirmed from the DNA. TRBV21-1 is a pseudogene. The CDR3 extends over 14 amino acids. CDR3 in DNA: TGTGCCAGCAGCAGGCAGGTAAGTAATCAGCCCCAGCATTTT. Amino acids: CASSRQVSNQPQHF.

This chain joins TRBV27 and TRBJ2-7, with unresolved D. Germline values: CDR1 MNHEY, CDR2 SMNVEV (reference sequence). This CDR3 has 14 amino acids. V lost 0 bases, J lost 1 base, and 7 bases lay in between. The CDR3, as DNA: TGTGCCAGCAGTTTATCACGGGTATCCTACGAGCAGTACTTC. This encodes CASSLSRVSYEQYF.

This clone was found once. The J gene is TRBJ1-1, the V gene TRBV27; a possible D gene is TRBD1 (6 bases). Between the trimmed V and J ends, which lost 7 bases and 5 bases, there was a span of 8 bases. The germline V gene encodes CDR1 MNHEY and CDR2 SMNVEV (reference sequence). The CDR3 extends over 11 amino acids. Here the CDR3 DNA reads TGTGCCAGCATGACAGGAACTGAAGCTTTCTTT. Its translation: CASMTGTEAFF.

J is TRBJ1-3 and V is TRBV19; 7 bases are a match to TRBD1. The junction had 17 bases not matched to a gene; V was cut back by 9 bases and J by 0 bases. Per the germline V gene, CDR1 is LNHDA and CDR2 is SQIVND (reference sequence). The length of the CDR3 is 18 residues. This CDR3 reads CARHRGSDQTHSGNTIYF. The CDR3 DNA is TGTGCCAGACACAGGGGAAGCGACCAAACACACTCTGGAAACACCATATATTTT.

This clone was detected once. The chain recombines TRBV19 with TRBJ1-5, with D unresolved. The V gene's germline CDR1 is LNHDA and CDR2 SQIVND (reference sequence). Trimming took 2 bases from V and 6 from J, leaving 14 bases between them. This CDR3 comprises 15 residues. In DNA, the CDR3 is TGTGCCAGTAGTATACAAGCAGGCCTAGGTCAGCCCCAGCATTTT. Translation gives CASSIQAGLGQPQHF.

V is TRBV2 and J is TRBJ2-6; no clear D. This CDR3 is 14 amino acids long. V dropped 5 bases and J dropped 2 bases, with 7 bases sitting between them. Germline V gene lookup returns CDR1 SNHLY and CDR2 FYNNEI. CDR3 in amino acids: CASSSDAGANVLTF. The DNA for the CDR3 is TGTGCCAGCAGTAGTGATGCTGGGGCCAACGTCCTGACTTTC.

The V call is TRBV5-8, the J call TRBJ1-5; D remains unclear. The CDR3 is 14 residues long. CDR1 is SGHTS, CDR2 YDEGEE, per germline. Trimming cost V 1 base and J 4 bases, with 9 bases left between them. CDR3 region: CASSLKSRNQPQHF. CDR3 DNA: TGTGCCAGCAGCTTGAAGTCCCGGAATCAGCCCCAGCATTTT. The full variable domain, rest sourced from reference TRBV5-8 and TRBJ1-5, is EAGVTQSPTHLIKTRGQQATLRCSPISGHTSVYWYQQALGLGLQFLLWYDEGEERNRGNFPPRFSGRQFPNYSSELNVNALELEDSALYLCASSLKSRNQPQHFGDGTRLSIL.

The J gene is TRBJ1-2, the V gene TRBV4-2; D not resolved. The germline V and J ends were trimmed by 1 base and 7 bases, with 16 bases remaining between them. The CDR3 length is 15 residues. The germline V gene encodes CDR1 LGHNA and CDR2 YNFKEQ. The CDR3 sequence is CASSQGWETASGYTF. The CDR3 DNA is TGTGCCAGCAGCCAAGGATGGGAGACGGCTTCTGGCTACACCTTC.

This sequence joins TRBV11-3 and TRBJ2-2; 9 bases are shared with TRBD2. The CDR3 runs to 16 residues. Trimming cost V 4 bases and J 4 bases; bases outside gene matches: 7. Germline loops: CDR1 SGHNT, CDR2 YENEEA. This CDR3 is CASSSIGTSSTGELFF. DNA for the CDR3: TGTGCCAGCAGCTCAATCGGGACTAGCTCCACCGGGGAGCTGTTTTTT.

The gene calls are TRBV7-9 and TRBJ1-4, with 7 nucleotides matching TRBD1. This CDR3 has 16 residues. The ends lost 5 bases at V and 4 bases at J; junction bases unmatched: 10. Germline-derived CDR1 and CDR2 are SEHNR and FQNEAQ (reference sequence). DNA for the CDR3: TGTGCCAGCAGCCCCTACCGACAGGGACGTAATGAAAAACTGTTTTTT. This encodes CASSPYRQGRNEKLFF.

This clone was recorded a few times. The V gene is TRBV18, the J gene TRBJ2-1; 10 nucleotides match TRBD2. The germline CDR1 and CDR2 sequences are KGHSH and LQKENI. The CDR3 extends over 15 amino acids. Trimming took 6 bases from V and 3 from J; bases not matched to a gene: 5. CDR3 residues: CASSPSGRDYNEQFF. Here the CDR3 DNA reads TGTGCCAGCTCCCCTAGCGGGAGAGACTACAATGAGCAGTTCTTC.

This chain joins TRBV29-1 and TRBJ1-4; D call uncertain. This CDR3 is 13 amino acids long. Germline V gene lookup returns CDR1 SQVTM and CDR2 ANQGSEA. V lost 6 bases to trimming and J lost 5 bases, with 13 bases between them. The CDR3 nucleotides are TGCAGCGTAGGAGAGGGCCAAAATGAAAAACTGTTTTTT. It encodes CSVGEGQNEKLFF.

This clone was seen only once. V is TRBV5-1 and J is TRBJ2-2; tentative D call: TRBD1 (6 bases). Between the trimmed V and J ends, which lost 5 bases and 0 bases, there was a span of 11 bases. The V gene's germline CDR1 is SGHRS and CDR2 YFSETQ. CDR3 size: 15 residues. CDR3 protein: CASRWDTANTGELFF. As DNA, the CDR3 is TGCGCCAGCAGATGGGACACCGCGAACACCGGGGAGCTGTTTTTT.